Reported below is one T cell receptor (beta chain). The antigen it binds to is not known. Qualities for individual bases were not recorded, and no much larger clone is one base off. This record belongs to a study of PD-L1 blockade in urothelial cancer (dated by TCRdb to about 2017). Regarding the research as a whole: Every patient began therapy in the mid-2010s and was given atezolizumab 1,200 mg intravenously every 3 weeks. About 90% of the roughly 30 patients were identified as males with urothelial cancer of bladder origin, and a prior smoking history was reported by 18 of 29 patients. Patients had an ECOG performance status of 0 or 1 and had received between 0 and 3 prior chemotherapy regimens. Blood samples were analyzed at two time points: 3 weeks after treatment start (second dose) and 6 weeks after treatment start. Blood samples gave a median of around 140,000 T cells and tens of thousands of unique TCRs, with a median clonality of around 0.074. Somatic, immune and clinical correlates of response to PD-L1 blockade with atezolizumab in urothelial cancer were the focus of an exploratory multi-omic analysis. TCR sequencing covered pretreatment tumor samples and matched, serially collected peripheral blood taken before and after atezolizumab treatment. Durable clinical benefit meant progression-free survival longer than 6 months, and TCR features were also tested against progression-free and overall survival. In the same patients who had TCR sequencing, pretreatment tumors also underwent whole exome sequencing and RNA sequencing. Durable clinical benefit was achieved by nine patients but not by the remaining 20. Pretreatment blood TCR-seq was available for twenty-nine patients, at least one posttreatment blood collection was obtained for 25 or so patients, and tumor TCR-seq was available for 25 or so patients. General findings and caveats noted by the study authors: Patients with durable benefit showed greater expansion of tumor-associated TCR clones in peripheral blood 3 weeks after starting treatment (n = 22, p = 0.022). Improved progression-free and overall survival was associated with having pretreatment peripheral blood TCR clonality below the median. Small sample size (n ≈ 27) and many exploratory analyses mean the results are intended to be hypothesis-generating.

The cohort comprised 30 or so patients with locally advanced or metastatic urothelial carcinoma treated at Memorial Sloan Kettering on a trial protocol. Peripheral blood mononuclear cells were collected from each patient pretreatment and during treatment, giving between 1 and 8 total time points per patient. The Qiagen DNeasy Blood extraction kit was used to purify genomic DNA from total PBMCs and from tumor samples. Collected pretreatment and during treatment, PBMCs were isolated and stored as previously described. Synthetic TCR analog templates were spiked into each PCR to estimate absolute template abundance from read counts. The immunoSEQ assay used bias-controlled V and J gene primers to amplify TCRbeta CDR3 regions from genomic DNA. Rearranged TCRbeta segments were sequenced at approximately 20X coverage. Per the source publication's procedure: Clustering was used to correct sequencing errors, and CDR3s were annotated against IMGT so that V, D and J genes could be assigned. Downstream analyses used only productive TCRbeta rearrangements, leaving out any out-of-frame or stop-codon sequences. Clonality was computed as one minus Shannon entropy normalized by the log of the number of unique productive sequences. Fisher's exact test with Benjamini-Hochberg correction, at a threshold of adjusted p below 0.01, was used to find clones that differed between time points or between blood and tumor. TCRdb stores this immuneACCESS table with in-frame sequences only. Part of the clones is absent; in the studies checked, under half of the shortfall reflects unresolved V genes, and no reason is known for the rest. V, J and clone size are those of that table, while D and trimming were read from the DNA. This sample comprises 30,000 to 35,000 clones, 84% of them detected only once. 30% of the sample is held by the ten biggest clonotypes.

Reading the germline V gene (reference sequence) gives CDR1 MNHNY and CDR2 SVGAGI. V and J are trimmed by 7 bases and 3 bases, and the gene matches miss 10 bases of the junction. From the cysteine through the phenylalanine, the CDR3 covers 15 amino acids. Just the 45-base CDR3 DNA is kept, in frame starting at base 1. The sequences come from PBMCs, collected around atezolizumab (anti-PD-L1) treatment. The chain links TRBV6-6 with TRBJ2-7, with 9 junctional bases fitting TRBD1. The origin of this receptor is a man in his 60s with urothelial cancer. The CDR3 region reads CASTDPGQGVYEQYF. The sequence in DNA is TGTGCCAGCACCGACCCGGGACAGGGCGTCTACGAGCAGTACTTC.